Presented here are 14 T cell receptor beta chains from one specimen sequenced in a study of cytomegalovirus exposure and HLA in healthy donors. Clones were read by immunoSEQ multiplex PCR, and TCRdb kept only the in-frame ones, dropping some. The data show fewer than 100,000 clones, approximately 91% seen once. Sequences were obtained from PBMCs. The source is a man younger than 40 in good health and CMV-seronegative.

As concerns this clone: This specimen includes other DNA sequences encoding the same CDR3. The rearrangement uses TRBV7-2 and TRBJ2-7; TRBD1 matches 8 bases. Looked up from germline, CDR1 is SGHTA and CDR2 is FQGNSA. The CDR3 totals 14 residues. The V and J ends lost 5 bases and 2 bases, in that order; junction bases with no gene match: 5. As DNA, the CDR3 is TGTGCCAGCAGCCCAGACAGGGGAGCCTACGAGCAGTACTTC. Protein: CASSPDRGAYEQYF.

The chain recombines TRBV19 with TRBJ2-7, with 15 bases lining up with TRBD2. The CDR3 length is 16 residues. With 4 bases clipped from V and 3 bases from J, the junction kept 4 bases outside the gene matches. Germline V gene data show CDR1 as LNHDA and CDR2 as SQIVND (reference sequence). DNA for the CDR3: TGTGCCAGTAGTACGAGGACTAGCGGGAGGGGCTACGAGCAGTACTTC. Its protein product is CASSTRTSGRGYEQYF. Full variable domain (missing parts from reference TRBV19 and TRBJ2-7): DGGITQSPKYLFRKEGQNVTLSCEQNLNHDAMYWYRQDPGQGLRLIYYSQIVNDFQKGDIAEGYSVSREKKESFPLTVTSAQKNPTAFYLCASSTRTSGRGYEQYFGPGTRLTVT.

This chain links TRBV19 with TRBJ2-7; D gene ambiguous. Germline CDR1 LNHDA, CDR2 SQIVND (reference sequence). V was trimmed by 1 base and J by 3 bases, leaving 7 bases between them. This CDR3 comprises 13 residues. The CDR3 spells CASSIGVDYEQYF. The CDR3 DNA reads as TGTGCCAGTAGTATAGGAGTAGACTACGAGCAGTACTTC.

The rearrangement links TRBV6-5 to TRBJ2-7; 9 bases are shared with TRBD1. V shed 4 bases, J shed 2 bases, and the junction held 3 bases outside the gene matches. In germline, CDR1 is MNHEY, CDR2 SVGAGI. The CDR3 loop spans 14 amino acids. Here the CDR3 reads CASSFGQGTYEQYF. The CDR3 nucleotides are TGTGCCAGCAGTTTTGGACAGGGGACCTACGAGCAGTACTTC.

This chain uses TRBV5-6 with TRBJ2-7, with D perhaps matching TRBD2 (5 bases). CDR3 length: 13 amino acids. The ends were cut back, 0 bases at V and 7 bases at J, with 11 bases in the middle. CDR1 is SGHDT and CDR2 is YYEEEE in the germline V gene. The CDR3 sequence is CASSLVRVGEQYF. The CDR3 nucleotides are TGTGCCAGCAGCTTGGTGAGGGTGGGGGAGCAGTACTTC.

This clone has just a few counts. V is TRBV11-2 and J is TRBJ2-7; 7 bases match TRBD2. With 1 base clipped from V and 4 bases from J, the junction kept 7 bases outside the gene matches. The germline V gene encodes CDR1 SGHAT and CDR2 FQNNGV. The CDR3 is made up of 15 amino acids. The CDR3 loop is CASSLAAGRTYEQYF. The CDR3, as DNA: TGTGCCAGCAGCTTAGCAGCGGGACGGACATACGAGCAGTACTTC. Combining the CDR3 with reference TRBV11-2 and TRBJ2-7 gives the whole variable domain EAGVAQSPRYKIIEKRQSVAFWCNPISGHATLYWYQQILGQGPKLLIQFQNNGVVDDSQLPKDRFSAERLKGVDSTLKIQPAKLEDSAVYLCASSLAAGRTYEQYFGPGTRLTVT.

The DNA of the CDR3 is TGTGCCAGTAGTGTCGGGACAGGGGCTAACTATGGCTACACCTTC. Translation gives CASSVGTGANYGYTF. The V and J genes are TRBV19 and TRBJ1-2; 10 positions agree with TRBD1. Germline-derived CDR1 and CDR2 are LNHDA and SQIVND (reference sequence). CDR3 size: 15 residues. Trimming took 5 bases from V and 0 from J; bases not matched to a gene: 3.

This clone was detected once. The gene calls are TRBV10-2 and TRBJ1-1, with D perhaps matching TRBD1 (5 bases). This CDR3 is built from 15 residues. Trimming pared 7 bases from V and 0 bases from J, leaving 15 bases between. Germline V gene sequence: CDR1 WSHSY, CDR2 SAAADI. CDR3 in amino acids: CASIQTGGMNTEAFF. CDR3 bases: TGCGCCAGCATCCAGACGGGGGGGATGAACACTGAAGCTTTCTTT.

The chain has TRBV28 and TRBJ2-3; D unclear. The V end lost 5 bases, the J end lost 2 bases, and 5 bases lay between the germline ends. There are 12 residues in the CDR3. The germline V gene has CDR1 MDHEN and CDR2 SYDVKM. The CDR3 DNA reads as TGTGCCAGCAGTCTCCTCACAGATACGCAGTATTTT. This translates into CASSLLTDTQYF.

The genes are TRBV7-2 and TRBJ2-1; the D is unclear. V was trimmed by 4 bases and J by 2 bases, leaving 15 bases between them. CDR1 is SGHTA, CDR2 FQGNSA, per germline. The length of the CDR3 is 16 residues. CDR3 bases: TGTGCCAGCAGCTATAACTCTTTCGCGACCTACAATGAGCAGTTCTTC. Protein product: CASSYNSFATYNEQFF.

This clone was counted only a few times. The chain recombines TRBV2 with TRBJ2-2; 11 nucleotides align to TRBD1. CDR3 length equals 14 residues. From germline, CDR1 is SNHLY and CDR2 FYNNEI. V was clipped by 7 bases and J by 3 bases; unmatched bases: 1. Written as DNA, the CDR3 is TGTGCCAGCAAGGGACAGGGGGACACCGGGGAGCTGTTTTTT. This codes for CASKGQGDTGELFF.

Written as DNA, the CDR3 is TGCGCCAGCAGGAGTGGGACTAGCGGGGCCACCGGGGAGCTGTTTTTT. This translates into CASRSGTSGATGELFF. The chain combines TRBV10-2 with TRBJ2-2; 13 nucleotides agree with TRBD2. The V gene's germline CDR1 is WSHSY and CDR2 SAAADI. V dropped 6 bases and J dropped 4; count of bases not matched to a gene: 5. The CDR3 is 16 amino acids.

The chain links TRBV6-1 to TRBJ2-7, with 10 bases identical to TRBD1. CDR1 is MNHNS, CDR2 SASEGT, per germline. This CDR3 is 18 amino acids long. Trimming removed 2 bases from V and 0 bases from J; junction bases left unmatched: 10. CDR3 region: CASSEWGPGTGASYEQYF. The CDR3 DNA reads as TGTGCCAGCAGTGAATGGGGTCCCGGGACAGGGGCCTCCTACGAGCAGTACTTC.

This chain joins TRBV6-4 and TRBJ2-3; 7 bases fit TRBD2. CDR3 length: 15 residues. Trimming took 4 bases from V and 5 from J; bases not matched to a gene: 9. CDR1 is MRHNA and CDR2 is SNTAGT in the germline V gene. The CDR3 DNA reads as TGTGCCAGCAGTGTAACTAGCGAGGGGCTAGATACGCAGTATTTT. As protein: CASSVTSEGLDTQYF.